The clone carrying this T cell receptor beta chain showed up many times. Looked up from germline, CDR1 is SGHAT and CDR2 is FQNNGV. Trimming took off 5 bases at V and 3 bases at J, with 5 bases between the two ends. There are 12 residues in the CDR3. The source of the sample is a study of T cells after yellow fever vaccination. As for the study in general: Low-cell-number fractions were prepared with SMART-Seq v4 Ultra Low Input. Study-level findings and limits: Researchers noted that a small share of clonotypes showed up in both CD4 and CD8 compartments.

TCRdb re-called the 5' RACE reads with MiXCR, one entry per CDR3 protein. The sample includes 35,000 to 55,000 distinct CDR3 sequences, around 6.8% of them seen just once. The chain couples TRBV11-2 to TRBJ2-4; D gene ambiguous. The clonotype originates from a man aged 25 to 40 who received the YFV17D yellow fever vaccine. This specimen was PBMCs, either bulk or a sorted T-cell subset (CD4+, CD8+, memory, or dextramer-sorted; not recorded which), taken 45 days after the yellow fever booster vaccination. CDR3 in amino acids: CASSEDKNIQYF. The DNA of the CDR3 is TGTGCCAGCAGCGAGGACAAAAACATTCAGTACTTC.